The 12 T cell receptor beta chains in this list originate from one sample, sequenced in a study of cytomegalovirus exposure and HLA in healthy donors. In the PCR, 60 Vbeta and 13 Jbeta primers were used. Sequenced by immunoSEQ multiplex PCR; TCRdb stores in-frame clones only, minus some. In all, the sample yields around 140,000 clones. The sample consisted of PBMCs. These receptors were obtained from a male donor in good health and CMV-seronegative.

V gene TRBV19 combines with J gene TRBJ1-2; no clear D gene. Germline loops: CDR1 LNHDA, CDR2 SQIVND (reference sequence). Trimming took 5 bases from V and 9 from J, leaving 25 bases between them. This CDR3 spans 16 amino acids. CDR3 protein: CASSPTYSTSLYSYTF. The CDR3 DNA is TGTGCCAGTAGTCCAACCTACAGCACTTCGCTTTATAGCTACACCTTC.

The chain is built from TRBV6-1 and TRBJ1-5, with 7 nucleotides matching TRBD1. Germline CDR1 is MNHNS and CDR2 is SASEGT. Germline trimming cut 6 bases from V and 4 bases from J; bases unmatched to any gene: 9. The CDR3 extends over 15 amino acids. The CDR3 is CASSGLGTVNQPQHF. The CDR3 DNA reads TGTGCCAGCAGCGGTCTGGGGACAGTGAATCAGCCCCAGCATTTT.

As concerns this clone: Other nucleotide sequences in the sample specify the same CDR3. CDR3 sequence: CASSPGASGNTIYF. The CDR3 nucleotides are TGTGCCAGCTCACCGGGGGCCTCTGGAAACACCATATATTTT. The gene calls are TRBV18 and TRBJ1-3; TRBD1 is a possible D gene (6 bases). V gave up 3 bases and J gave up 0 bases, with 6 bases separating them. This CDR3 is built from 14 residues. Germline V gene sequence: CDR1 KGHSH, CDR2 LQKENI.

V usage is TRBV9 and J usage is TRBJ2-7; D perhaps matches TRBD2 (6 bases). The V and J ends lost 3 bases and 0 bases respectively, with 10 bases between them. This CDR3 region has 14 residues. The germline CDR1 and CDR2 sequences are SGDLS and YYNGEE. As DNA, the CDR3 is TGTGCCAGCAGCGCCGCGGGGTCCTCCTACGAGCAGTACTTC. This gives the protein CASSAAGSSYEQYF.

The chain's CDR3 is CASSLEALNTEAFF. The CDR3 bases are TGCGCCAGCAGCTTGGAAGCTTTGAACACTGAAGCTTTCTTT. This sequence joins TRBV5-1 and TRBJ1-1; no reliable D call. The length of the CDR3 is 14 residues. V was trimmed by 0 bases and J by 0 bases, leaving 6 bases between them. Germline assignment: CDR1 SGHRS and CDR2 YFSETQ.

This chain joins TRBV6-5 and TRBJ2-7, with D possibly matching TRBD1 (6 bases). The CDR3 consists of 15 residues. Germline CDR1 is MNHEY and CDR2 is SVGAGI. V was clipped by 6 bases and J by 0 bases, with 15 bases between them. This CDR3 reads CASRLQGRSSYEQYF. The CDR3 DNA follows: TGTGCCAGCAGACTACAGGGTCGTTCCTCCTACGAGCAGTACTTC.

J is TRBJ1-2 and V is TRBV7-2; TRBD1 is a possible D gene (6 bases). The CDR3 contains 12 residues. CDR1 and CDR2 from the germline V gene are SGHTA and FQGNSA. Trimming pared 5 bases from V and 6 bases from J, leaving 10 bases between. As DNA, the CDR3 is TGTGCCAGCAGCCAGGGGAGCAATGGCTACACCTTC. It translates to CASSQGSNGYTF.

The genes are TRBV28 and TRBJ1-5; D is unclear. CDR3 length: 15 amino acids. V was shortened by 2 bases and J by 4 bases, with 12 bases between the two germline ends. The germline gives CDR1 MDHEN, CDR2 SYDVKM. The CDR3 here is CASSLGQVDNQPQHF. CDR3 DNA sequence: TGTGCCAGCAGTTTAGGGCAGGTCGATAATCAGCCCCAGCATTTT.

This rearrangement joins TRBV5-4 to TRBJ2-7, with 12 bases aligning to TRBD2. The CDR3 extends over 15 amino acids. Germline CDR1 is SGHNT and CDR2 is YYREEE (reference sequence). V trimming: 4 bases; J trimming: 7 bases; junction bases outside the gene matches: 9. Here the CDR3 reads CASSNPSGRANEQYF. The CDR3 DNA reads TGTGCCAGCAGCAACCCTAGCGGGAGGGCCAATGAGCAGTACTTC.

This chain joins TRBV9 and TRBJ2-7; D is perhaps TRBD1 (6 bases). CDR3 size: 14 residues. The germline V and J ends were trimmed by 0 bases and 3 bases, with 10 bases remaining between them. Germline lookup yields CDR1 SGDLS and CDR2 YYNGEE. The CDR3 DNA reads TGTGCCAGCAGCGTAGGGAAAGGGGGCTACGAGCAGTACTTC. It translates to CASSVGKGGYEQYF.

V is TRBV4-3 and J is TRBJ1-1; D is uncertain. Germline V gene data show CDR1 as LGHNA and CDR2 as YSLEER. The CDR3 loop spans 13 amino acids. V was cut by 0 bases and J by 11 bases, with 13 bases left in between. DNA of the CDR3: TGCGCCAGCAGCCAAGAGGGAGGAACAGATGCTTTCTTT. Its translation: CASSQEGGTDAFF.

The rearrangement joins TRBV19 to TRBJ1-1; D is perhaps TRBD1 (5 bases). CDR1 and CDR2 (germline): LNHDA, SQIVND (reference sequence). This CDR3 is built from 16 residues. Trimming took 3 bases from V and 3 from J, leaving 17 bases between them. The CDR3 nucleotides are TGTGCCAGTAGTATTACTGTAAAGGGGATGTACACTGAAGCTTTCTTT. Residues: CASSITVKGMYTEAFF.